The 13 T cell receptor beta chains listed next were all sequenced from one sample in a study of sequential checkpoint blockade in melanoma. Sequencing used immunoSEQ multiplex PCR; TCRdb keeps in-frame clones, though not all of them. Among roughly 12,000 clones listed, roughly 77% were seen once. Sample treatment: randomized to nivolumab then ipilimumab (arm A) or the reverse (arm B). Material: CD8+ T cells sorted from blood (inferred from file names), obtained from a patient given nivolumab and ipilimumab in sequence. Receptor source: a human donor with melanoma.

The chain joins TRBV4-1 to TRBJ2-1; D possibly corresponds to TRBD2 (5 bases). The CDR3 has 15 residues. CDR1 and CDR2 (germline): MGHRA, YSYEKL. Trimming pared 3 bases from V and 4 bases from J, leaving 13 bases between. CDR3 sequence reads: CASSQIERAYNEQFF. The CDR3 DNA sequence: TGCGCCAGCAGCCAGATTGAGAGGGCTTACAATGAGCAGTTCTTC.

V and J are TRBV5-4 and TRBJ2-7; the D gene is possibly TRBD1 (6 bases). Germline loops: CDR1 SGHNT, CDR2 YYREEE (reference sequence). The CDR3 has 14 residues. With 5 bases removed from V and 0 bases from J, the gap between germline ends came to 12 bases. The CDR3 reads CASSHDRSSYEQYF. In nucleotides, the CDR3 is TGTGCCAGCAGTCACGACAGGAGCTCCTACGAGCAGTACTTC.

The V gene is TRBV6-5, the J gene TRBJ1-5, with D uncertain. This CDR3 has 15 residues. CDR1 is MNHEY and CDR2 is SVGAGI in the germline V gene. With 6 bases removed from V and 4 bases from J, the gap between germline ends came to 16 bases. The CDR3 DNA sequence: TGTGCCAGCAGCCCCGGGTCGGGTTTTAATCAGCCCCAGCATTTT. This encodes CASSPGSGFNQPQHF.

The chain has TRBV7-2 and TRBJ2-1; D is perhaps TRBD1 (5 bases). Germline values: CDR1 SGHTA, CDR2 FQGNSA. The CDR3 covers 13 residues. Trimming shortened V by 4 bases and J by 9 bases, and 13 bases separated the two germline ends. DNA for the CDR3: TGTGCCAGCAGCTCCAGGGATGTCGGTGAGCAGTTCTTC. This sequence encodes CASSSRDVGEQFF.

This chain connects TRBV4-2 to TRBJ2-6, with D possibly matching TRBD2 (5 bases). Germline CDR1 LGHNA, CDR2 YNFKEQ. V shed 1 base and J shed 0 bases, with 7 bases lying between them. The CDR3 spans 16 residues. CDR3 coding DNA: TGTGCCAGCAGCCAAGGGGAGATCTCTGGGGCCAACGTCCTGACTTTC. The encoded protein is CASSQGEISGANVLTF.

The chain is built from TRBV6-1 and TRBJ1-5; D is unclear. This CDR3 is 15 amino acids long. CDR1 is MNHNS and CDR2 is SASEGT in the germline V gene. The V gene lost 6 bases and the J gene lost 3 bases, with 15 bases spanning the gap. CDR3 DNA: TGTGCCAGCAGCACAACGGGGTCCTTCAATCAGCCCCAGCATTTT. It encodes CASSTTGSFNQPQHF.

This clone appeared a single time. The sample has other DNA sequences that encode this CDR3 too. The chain has TRBV7-9 and TRBJ2-3, with a tentative D call TRBD1 (5 bases). Germline V gene sequence: CDR1 SEHNR, CDR2 FQNEAQ (reference sequence). This CDR3 has 15 residues. Trimming cost V 4 bases and J 0 bases, with 11 bases left between them. CDR3 amino acids: CASSSSGISTDTQYF. CDR3 nucleotide sequence: TGTGCCAGCAGCTCCTCAGGGATTAGCACAGATACGCAGTATTTT.

The J gene is TRBJ2-7, the V gene TRBV10-2; TRBD1 matches at 8 bases. The CDR3 is 15 residues long. Losses at the gene ends were 4 bases for V and 0 bases for J; bases not matched to a gene: 5. The germline CDR1 and CDR2 sequences are WSHSY and SAAADI. The CDR3 sequence is CASSGRDRPSYEQYF. CDR3 DNA: TGCGCCAGCAGTGGGAGGGACAGGCCCTCCTACGAGCAGTACTTC.

This clone was seen more than once but under ten times. The CDR3 DNA follows: TGTGCCAGCAGCTTGGGTATATCTAACTATGGCTACACCTTC. This codes for CASSLGISNYGYTF. The chain carries TRBV5-6 and TRBJ1-2; D unclear. The germline V gene encodes CDR1 SGHDT and CDR2 YYEEEE. The CDR3 loop spans 14 amino acids. Trimming removed 0 bases at V and 0 bases at J, with 6 bases between.

The V gene is TRBV2, the J gene TRBJ1-2; 8 bases line up with TRBD1. From germline, CDR1 is SNHLY and CDR2 FYNNEI. This CDR3 contains 14 residues. The V gene end was trimmed by 5 bases and the J gene end by 5 bases; junction bases not matched to a gene: 7. CDR3 sequence reads: CASSSGQGIYGYTF. The CDR3 bases are TGTGCCAGCAGTTCCGGACAGGGTATTTATGGCTACACCTTC. Together with reference TRBV2 and TRBJ1-2, the CDR3 gives the full variable domain: EPEVTQTPSHQVTQMGQEVILRCVPISNHLYFYWYRQILGQKVEFLVSFYNNEISEKSEIFDDQFSVERPDGSNFTLKIRSTKLEDSAMYFCASSSGQGIYGYTFGSGTRLTVV.

The genes are TRBV19 and TRBJ2-4; 7 positions match TRBD1. Germline trimming cut 1 base from V and 7 bases from J; bases unmatched to any gene: 7. The CDR3 has 15 amino acids. Germline-derived CDR1 and CDR2 are LNHDA and SQIVND (reference sequence). CDR3 protein: CASSIGGQSGNIQYF. For the CDR3, the DNA is TGTGCCAGTAGTATAGGGGGACAGTCTGGGAACATTCAGTACTTC.

The chain links TRBV19 to TRBJ1-5, with a weak D call TRBD1 (6 bases). This CDR3 is 15 amino acids long. The germline gives CDR1 LNHDA, CDR2 SQIVND (reference sequence). The V end lost 1 base, the J end lost 2 bases, and 9 bases lay between the germline ends. This CDR3 reads CASSIGGPRNQPQHF. Written as DNA, the CDR3 is TGTGCCAGTAGTATAGGGGGGCCCCGCAATCAGCCCCAGCATTTT.

CDR3 region: CASSMRGSDEQFF. As DNA, the CDR3 is TGTGCCAGTAGTATGAGAGGGTCAGATGAGCAGTTCTTC. This chain links TRBV19 with TRBJ2-1, with D possibly TRBD2 on 5 matching bases. The CDR3 is 13 residues long. Trimming took off 3 bases at V and 8 bases at J, with 11 bases between the two ends. The germline V gene has CDR1 LNHDA and CDR2 SQIVND (reference sequence).